This is a list of T cell receptor beta chains from one sample in a study of monozygotic twins with inflammatory bowel disease. Using the 5' RACE reads, TCRdb records one entry per CDR3 protein without DNA. This sample contains 420,000 or so distinct CDR3 sequences. The sequenced sample was blood. Receptor source: a human donor with ulcerative colitis or Crohn's disease, or a healthy co-twin of an affected twin (not recorded which). CDR3s include the opening cysteine and the closing phenylalanine or tryptophan. The order of the fields is J gene, V gene, CDR3 protein.

>TRBJ1-5|TRBV12-3/TRBV12-4
CASSRQTVQPQHF
>TRBJ2-2|TRBV10-3
CASAGTANTGELFF
>TRBJ2-7|TRBV28
CASRSDTGLPYEQYF
>TRBJ1-2|TRBV6-5
CASSYSNYGYTF
>TRBJ1-5|TRBV12-3/TRBV12-4
CAIGLNNQPQHF
>TRBJ2-3|TRBV2
CATQLGGATDTQYF
>TRBJ2-7|TRBV30
CAWSEGSPGRRCEQYF
>TRBJ2-2|TRBV12-3/TRBV12-4
CASSSDSTAGELFF
>TRBJ2-7|TRBV20-1
CRALGTVFHEQYF
>TRBJ2-3|TRBV5-4
CASRASGDTQYF
>TRBJ2-5|TRBV13
CASSLLGGEETQYF
>TRBJ1-2|TRBV7-2
CASSLARGGPSYGYTF
>TRBJ2-5|TRBV10-3
CAISELDDRETQYF
>TRBJ2-1|TRBV7-3
CASSPFPQASGEQFF
>TRBJ2-5|TRBV10-3
CAINEDRARRETQYF
>TRBJ2-1|TRBV20-1
CSARDHGGPYNEQFF
>TRBJ2-7|TRBV28
CASRLPGGVEQYF
>TRBJ2-1|TRBV2
CASSATSGSYNEQFF
>TRBJ2-1|TRBV20-1
CSAPVLAGVSEQFF
>TRBJ2-5|TRBV7-2
CASSLDSGPQETQYF
>TRBJ2-7|TRBV29-1
CSVEDRLYEQYF
>TRBJ2-1|TRBV6-1
CASSQIGGWGSYNEQFF
>TRBJ1-5|TRBV7-2
CASSLAPGSNQPQHF
>TRBJ1-2|TRBV28
CASSSGQGALIYGYTF